Listed below are T cell receptor beta chains from one sample, sequenced in a study of Ad26.COV2.S vaccination and SARS-CoV-2 variants. The data were produced by immunoSEQ multiplex PCR, yet TCRdb's version contains in-frame clones alone and is incomplete. The sample yields fewer than 800,000 clones, 89% seen once. This sample comprised peripheral blood, obtained in a trial of Ad26.COV2.S vaccine versus placebo. These receptors were taken from a person between 18 and 65 years old who received the Ad26.COV2.S COVID-19 vaccine or a placebo. CDR3s include the opening cysteine and the closing phenylalanine or tryptophan. The D gene is left open where the match is weak. Clone size is given for some rows only: seen once, a few or many times, or a class if the clone is expanded.

d_call j_call clone_size v_call cdr3_nt cdr3_aa
- TRBJ1-2 few TRBV29-1 TGCAGCGTTAAGGGGTGGCGGGTCTATGGCTACACCTTC CSVKGWRVYGYTF
TRBD1 TRBJ1-2 once TRBV2 TGTGCCAGCAGTGGAGGACAGGGACCTATCTATGGCTACACCTTC CASSGGQGPIYGYTF
- TRBJ2-7 - TRBV12-3/TRBV12-4 TGTGCCAGCAGTTTAGGGCATCTCTACGAGCAGTACTTC CASSLGHLYEQYF
- TRBJ1-2 - TRBV7-8 TGTGCCAGCAGCTTACGCGTCGGGGACTATGGCTACACCTTC CASSLRVGDYGYTF
- TRBJ1-6 - TRBV3-1/TRBV3-2 TGTGCCAGCAGCCAAGAATATGGGCGTCTTTCACCCCTCCACTTT CASSQEYGRLSPLHF
- TRBJ2-7 - TRBV4-1 TGCGCCAGCAGCCCAAACGACAGAACCTACGAGCAGTACTTC CASSPNDRTYEQYF
TRBD2 TRBJ2-7 few TRBV30 TGTGCCTGGACTAGCGGCTCCTACGAGCAGTACTTC CAWTSGSYEQYF
- TRBJ1-5 - TRBV2 TGTGCCAGCAGTGAGAGGCAGGGCAATCAGCCCCAGCATTTT CASSERQGNQPQHF
- TRBJ1-1 - TRBV27 TGTGCCAGCAGTTTTGGTGGGGGGATCGTTGAAGCTTTCTTT CASSFGGGIVEAFF
TRBD1 TRBJ1-1 - TRBV5-1 TGCGCCAGCAGCTTGGAGGGACAGGCTACTGAAGCTTTCTTT CASSLEGQATEAFF
TRBD1 TRBJ1-4 - TRBV5-6 TGTGCCAGCAGCTTGGAGGGACAGGGGTCAACTAATGAAAAACTGTTTTTT CASSLEGQGSTNEKLFF
- TRBJ2-7 - TRBV5-6 TGTGCCAGCAGTTTTCGAGCCTACGAGCAGTACTTC CASSFRAYEQYF
- TRBJ2-7 - TRBV12-3/TRBV12-4 TGTGCCAGCAGTCGGGACGGCGGCTACGAGCAGTACTTC CASSRDGGYEQYF
- TRBJ1-3 - TRBV5-5 TGTGCCAGCAGCTTGGTTCCCGACCCCGGAAACACCATATATTTT CASSLVPDPGNTIYF
- TRBJ2-2 - TRBV4-3 TGCGCCAGCAGTGCAGGGGCCCGAAACACCGGGGAGCTGTTTTTT CASSAGARNTGELFF
TRBD2 TRBJ2-7 - TRBV5-1 TGCGCCAGCAGCTCCTATCTAGCGGGAGGGCCCTACGAGCAGTACTTC CASSSYLAGGPYEQYF
- TRBJ1-2 few TRBV5-1 TGCGCCAGCAGCGGGACCCCAGGCGGGGAGGGCTACACCTTC CASSGTPGGEGYTF
- TRBJ2-5 - TRBV7-9 TGTGCCAGCAGCTTCGGCGGGAACCAAGAGACCCAGTACTTC CASSFGGNQETQYF
- TRBJ1-6 - TRBV6-6 TGTGCCAGCAGTTACACAGGAGATAATTCACCCCTCCACTTT CASSYTGDNSPLHF
- TRBJ2-5 - TRBV29-1 TGCAGCGTTGGGGGACGCCTCCAAGAGACCCAGTACTTC CSVGGRLQETQYF
- TRBJ2-5 - TRBV7-7 TGTGCTAGCAGCTTAGATCGGGGGGAGACCCAGTACTTC CASSLDRGETQYF
- TRBJ1-5 - TRBV28 TGTGCCAGCAGACTAGGGGATCAGCCCCAGCATTTT CASRLGDQPQHF
- TRBJ1-4 - TRBV5-4 TGTGCCAGCAGCAAGGAAGATGGAGCAACTAATGAAAAACTGTTTTTT CASSKEDGATNEKLFF
- TRBJ1-1 - TRBV9 TGTGCCAGCAGCGTAGGAGGATGGAACACTGAAGCTTTCTTT CASSVGGWNTEAFF
- TRBJ1-1 few TRBV6-4 TGTGCCAGCAGTGAAGCAGGGGAAGGCACTGAAGCTTTCTTT CASSEAGEGTEAFF
- TRBJ2-1 - TRBV5-4 TGTGCCAGCAGCTGGGGGCGGCAGCGGGAAGTGGGGTGGCATGAGCAGTTCTTC CASSWGRQREVGWHEQFF
TRBD1 TRBJ2-7 - TRBV5-4 TGTGCCAGCAGCTTGGGACAGGGTTTCTACGAGCAGTACTTC CASSLGQGFYEQYF
TRBD1 TRBJ1-2 few TRBV12-3/TRBV12-4 TGTGCCAGCAGTCGGGACAGTCCGGAGGGCTACACCTTC CASSRDSPEGYTF
- TRBJ1-3 once TRBV7-9 TGTGCCAGCAGCTTAGATGGGGACACCATATATTTT CASSLDGDTIYF
- TRBJ1-3 - TRBV5-1 TGCGCCAGCAGCTTGGAAGGGGTTTACGGAAACACCATATATTTT CASSLEGVYGNTIYF
- TRBJ2-5 - TRBV7-6 TGTGCCAGCAGCTTAACCCTCGGGGGTAGGGGGGAGACCCAGTACTTC CASSLTLGGRGETQYF
TRBD1 TRBJ2-2 once TRBV7-3 TGTGCCAGCAGCCCAGGACAGGGCTTGGGAAACACCGGGGAGCTGTTTTTT CASSPGQGLGNTGELFF
TRBD1 TRBJ1-2 once TRBV7-2 TGTGCCAGCAGCTCCGACAGGGCTAGGGGCTACACCTTC CASSSDRARGYTF
TRBD2 TRBJ2-1 few TRBV6-4 TGTGCCAGCAGCCCACTAGCGGGAGATTACAATGAGCAGTTCTTC CASSPLAGDYNEQFF
TRBD1 TRBJ1-2 - TRBV12-3/TRBV12-4 TGTGCCAGCAGTTCGGGACAGGGGTATGGCTACACCTTC CASSSGQGYGYTF
- TRBJ1-2 - TRBV30 TGTGCCTGGAGTGTAGTTGGATTCTATGGCTACACCTTC CAWSVVGFYGYTF
- TRBJ2-1 once TRBV11-2 TGTGCCAGCAGCTCCGGAGCAACGAGCTCCTACAATGAGCAGTTCTTC CASSSGATSSYNEQFF
TRBD2 TRBJ2-2 - TRBV10-3 TGTGCCATCAGTGAGTCTCCTCTGCGGGAGGGCCGCACCGGGGAGCTGTTTTTT CAISESPLREGRTGELFF
TRBD1 TRBJ2-3 - TRBV2 TGTGCCAGCAGTGACGTCCGGGACAGTTCTCCAGATACGCAGTATTTT CASSDVRDSSPDTQYF
- TRBJ2-7 - TRBV18 TGTGCCAGCTCACCTACGGAATCCTACGAGCAGTACTTC CASSPTESYEQYF
- TRBJ1-6 - TRBV5-5 TGTGCCAGCAGCTTGGTCCCAGCGGGGAATTCACCCCTCCACTTT CASSLVPAGNSPLHF
- TRBJ2-5 - TRBV5-4 TGTGCCAGCAGCTTGGCCCCAGAGACCCAGTACTTC CASSLAPETQYF
- TRBJ2-2 once TRBV24-1 TGTGCCACCAGTTTTACAGGGCATCCCACCGGGGAGCTGTTTTTT CATSFTGHPTGELFF
- TRBJ1-2 - TRBV6-5 TGTGCCAGCGGATCTAACTATGGCTACACCTTC CASGSNYGYTF
TRBD2 TRBJ2-7 once TRBV6-2/TRBV6-3 TGTGCCAGCAGCATCGGGGGGTCCTACGAGCAGTACTTC CASSIGGSYEQYF
- TRBJ2-1 - TRBV6-4 TGTGCCAGCAGTGAATCGGGGCGGTACAATGAGCAGTTCTTC CASSESGRYNEQFF
TRBD2 TRBJ2-3 - TRBV6-5 TGTGCCAGCATACGAGCGGGAGCCCCAGATACGCAGTATTTT CASIRAGAPDTQYF
- TRBJ2-3 - TRBV19 TGTGCCAGTAGTATAGATGGGCTAGCGAAGGGTTTGGCAGATACGCAGTATTTT CASSIDGLAKGLADTQYF
TRBD1 TRBJ1-2 - TRBV15 TGTGCCACCAGCATCAACCGGGACAGGGGCGGCTACACCTTC CATSINRDRGGYTF
- TRBJ2-1 - TRBV5-4 TGTGCCAGCAGCAGGGACGCGGCGGAGGAGCAGTTCTTC CASSRDAAEEQFF